The 17 T cell receptor beta chains presented below share a single source sample, sequenced in a study of identical twins. One entry per CDR3 protein results from TCRdb running MiXCR on the 5' RACE reads. The sample yields around 690,000 distinct CDR3 sequences, 21% seen once. The sample was also linked to a second study, of T cells expressing NK-cell markers.

Material: PBMCs. These receptors all come from a young woman in good health.

The rearrangement uses TRBV5-5 and TRBJ2-7; tentative D call: TRBD2 (6 bases). The V and J ends lost 4 bases and 5 bases respectively, with 22 bases between them. The length of the CDR3 is 16 residues. Looked up from germline, CDR1 is SGHKS and CDR2 is YYEKEE (reference sequence). For the CDR3, the DNA is TGTGCCAGCAGCCCACCACGAACTAGCCTTGGGGACGAGCAGTACTTC. This gives the protein CASSPPRTSLGDEQYF.

The V and J genes are TRBV29-1 and TRBJ2-7; D remains unclear. The CDR3 covers 12 residues. V shed 3 bases and J shed 2 bases, with 8 bases lying between them. Germline V gene sequence: CDR1 SQVTM, CDR2 ANQGSEA. CDR3 coding DNA: TGCAGCGTTGAGGTGGCGGCCTACGAGCAGTACTTC. The encoded protein is CSVEVAAYEQYF.

This clonotype has a handful of counts. The chain carries TRBV5-1 and TRBJ1-1, with D tentatively TRBD1 (6 bases). The CDR3 is 15 residues long. Germline CDR1 reads SGHRS; CDR2 reads YFSETQ. Trimming took off 4 bases at V and 7 bases at J, with 20 bases between the two ends. As DNA, the CDR3 is TGCGCCAGCAGCGTTCAGGGGCCCGGGCGGGGTGAAGCTTTCTTT. Translating it yields CASSVQGPGRGEAFF.

CDR3 loop: CSAREGEKGYEQYF. Written as DNA, the CDR3 is TGCAGTGCTAGGGAGGGGGAGAAGGGCTACGAGCAGTACTTC. The chain uses TRBV20-1 and TRBJ2-7, with D perhaps TRBD1 or TRBD2 (6 bases each). Germline V gene sequence: CDR1 DFQATT, CDR2 SNEGSKA (reference sequence). V was pared by 3 bases and J by 3 bases, with 15 bases between. The CDR3 runs 14 residues.

The rearrangement uses TRBV4-3 and TRBJ2-7; TRBD1 or TRBD2 may be the D gene (5 bases each). V was pared by 1 base and J by 4 bases, with 11 bases between. The CDR3 extends over 14 amino acids. The germline V gene has CDR1 LGHNA and CDR2 YSLEER. CDR3 sequence (DNA): TGCGCCAGCAGCCAAGCTATGGGACCATACGAGCAGTACTTC. This gives the protein CASSQAMGPYEQYF.

This clonotype was seen repeatedly, ten times or more. The chain joins TRBV18 to TRBJ1-1; the D gene is possibly TRBD1 (6 bases). Trimming took 3 bases from V and 5 from J, leaving 16 bases between them. From germline, CDR1 is KGHSH and CDR2 LQKENI. This CDR3 region has 15 residues. The CDR3 spells CASSPEQGGGTEAFF. DNA for the CDR3: TGTGCCAGCTCACCGGAGCAGGGAGGGGGGACTGAAGCTTTCTTT. The full variable domain, with the rest looked up from reference TRBV18 and TRBJ1-1, is NAGVMQNPRHLVRRRGQEARLRCSPMKGHSHVYWYRQLPEEGLKFMVYLQKENIIDESGMPKERFSAEFPKEGPSILRIQQVVRGDSAAYFCASSPEQGGGTEAFFGQGTRLTVV.

This clonotype was picked up a small number of times. V is TRBV5-1 and J is TRBJ2-2; D uncertain. Looked up from germline, CDR1 is SGHRS and CDR2 is YFSETQ. There are 14 residues in the CDR3. Deletions cut 4 bases from V and 0 bases from J, with 7 bases between. The CDR3 coding sequence is TGCGCCAGCAGCGAAATAACGAACACCGGGGAGCTGTTTTTT. It specifies CASSEITNTGELFF.

This rearrangement joins TRBV20-1 to TRBJ2-5; D is possibly TRBD2 (5 bases). This CDR3 has 16 amino acids. CDR1 and CDR2 (germline): DFQATT, SNEGSKA (reference sequence). Trimming took off 1 base at V and 5 bases at J, with 20 bases between the two ends. DNA of the CDR3: TGCAGTGCTAGAGCCCTAAGCGGAGCTCCTCGGGAGACCCAGTACTTC. The encoded protein is CSARALSGAPRETQYF.

The chain recombines TRBV9 with TRBJ2-3; tentative D call: TRBD2 (5 bases). The CDR3 runs 15 residues. CDR1 and CDR2 (germline): SGDLS, YYNGEE. V was clipped by 2 bases and J by 4 bases, with 14 bases between them. CDR3 protein: CASSVVLGASDTQYF. DNA of the CDR3: TGTGCCAGCAGCGTCGTATTGGGAGCTTCAGATACGCAGTATTTT.

The chain uses TRBV29-1 and TRBJ2-5, with D possibly TRBD2 on 5 matching bases. Germline loops: CDR1 SQVTM, CDR2 ANQGSEA. The length of the CDR3 is 12 residues. V was shortened by 6 bases and J by 5 bases, with 13 bases between the two germline ends. The CDR3 reads CSVGLPGETQYF. CDR3 coding DNA: TGCAGCGTAGGACTCCCGGGGGAGACCCAGTACTTC.

In its sample, this clonotype was seen a few times. The chain recombines TRBV6-4 with TRBJ1-1; D is perhaps TRBD1 (6 bases). The CDR3 is made up of 11 amino acids. V lost 3 bases and J lost 10, with 9 bases in between. Germline assignment: CDR1 MRHNA and CDR2 SNTAGT. This CDR3 is CASSEVGAAFF. CDR3 DNA: TGTGCCAGCAGTGAAGTGGGGGCAGCTTTCTTT.

V and J are TRBV12-3 or TRBV12-4 and TRBJ1-1, with a possible D match to TRBD1 (5 bases). The CDR3 sequence is 13 residues long. V dropped 6 bases and J dropped 11 bases, with 19 bases sitting between them. CDR3 sequence: CASRSNSGRDAFF. The CDR3 region has the DNA TGTGCCAGCAGATCCAACTCGGGCCGGGACGCTTTCTTT.

This chain connects TRBV5-1 to TRBJ2-2; the D gene is possibly TRBD1 (6 bases). This CDR3 contains 15 residues. In germline, CDR1 is SGHRS, CDR2 YFSETQ. Trimming shortened V by 4 bases and J by 5 bases, and 15 bases separated the two germline ends. The chain's CDR3 is CASSRQGLKTGELFF. CDR3 coding DNA: TGCGCCAGCAGCCGCCAGGGGCTAAAGACCGGGGAGCTGTTTTTT.

The chain recombines TRBV7-3 with TRBJ1-2; D remains unclear. CDR1 SGHTA and CDR2 FQGTGA come from the germline V gene. V lost 6 bases to trimming and J lost 4 bases, with 12 bases between them. The CDR3 extends over 13 amino acids. The chain's CDR3 is CASRYSGFYGYTF. For the CDR3, the DNA is TGTGCCAGCAGATACTCGGGGTTCTATGGCTACACCTTC. Drawing the rest from reference TRBV7-3 and TRBJ1-2, the complete variable domain is GAGVSQTPSNKVTEKGKYVELRCDPISGHTALYWYRQSLGQGPEFLIYFQGTGAADDSGLPNDRFFAVRPEGSVSTLKIQRTERGDSAVYLCASRYSGFYGYTFGSGTRLTVV.

The sample holds a few counts of this clonotype. J is TRBJ1-5 and V is TRBV7-6; possible D gene TRBD1, 5 bases. V dropped 5 bases and J dropped 1 base, with 12 bases sitting between them. This CDR3 spans 15 amino acids. Germline V lookup: CDR1 SGHVS, CDR2 FNYEAQ. The CDR3 region is CASSRSGLSNQPQHF. CDR3 DNA sequence: TGTGCCAGCAGCCGGTCAGGGTTAAGCAATCAGCCCCAGCATTTT. The full variable domain, its missing parts supplied by reference TRBV7-6 and TRBJ1-5, is GAGVSQSPRYKVTKRGQDVALRCDPISGHVSLYWYRQALGQGPEFLTYFNYEAQQDKSGLPNDRFSAERPEGSISTLTIQRTEQRDSAMYRCASSRSGLSNQPQHFGDGTRLSIL.

The V and J genes are TRBV12-3 or TRBV12-4 and TRBJ2-3; D is unresolved. V dropped 6 bases and J dropped 0 bases, with 16 bases sitting between them. CDR3 length: 16 residues. The CDR3 reads CASSPTSGSSTDTQYF. In DNA form, the CDR3 reads TGTGCCAGCAGCCCCACGAGTGGCTCTAGCACAGATACGCAGTATTTT.

This clonotype was picked up many times. The V and J genes are TRBV5-1 and TRBJ2-7, with 7 bases fitting TRBD1. Germline CDR1 SGHRS, CDR2 YFSETQ. The CDR3 runs to 14 residues. V trimming: 5 bases; J trimming: 7 bases; junction bases outside the gene matches: 12. Written as DNA, the CDR3 is TGCGCCAGCAGAGACTTCGACAGGGACGGGGAGCAGTACTTC. This gives the protein CASRDFDRDGEQYF.